This TCR beta chain was sequenced in a study of blood T cells in healthy people across ages. Primed by a sample-barcoded 5' primer and a J-beta primer mix, a second PCR proceeded for about 7 to 11 cycles. A single record per CDR3 protein comes from TCRdb applying MiXCR to the 5' RACE reads. The sample holds roughly 1 million distinct CDR3 sequences, 20% to 25% seen once. CDR1 is MNHEY, CDR2 SMNVEV, per germline (reference sequence). V lost 3 bases and J lost 1, with 13 bases in between. The CDR3 spans 16 residues. Separately, the same data were catalogued under a study of T cells of mothers and their children.

The sample taken for sequencing was blood. This sequence joins TRBV27 and TRBJ1-5, with D unclear. The source is a girl under 10 years old in good health. DNA for the CDR3: TGTGCCAGCAGTTTGACACCCGTCCAGAGCAATCAGCCCCAGCATTTT. This codes for CASSLTPVQSNQPQHF.